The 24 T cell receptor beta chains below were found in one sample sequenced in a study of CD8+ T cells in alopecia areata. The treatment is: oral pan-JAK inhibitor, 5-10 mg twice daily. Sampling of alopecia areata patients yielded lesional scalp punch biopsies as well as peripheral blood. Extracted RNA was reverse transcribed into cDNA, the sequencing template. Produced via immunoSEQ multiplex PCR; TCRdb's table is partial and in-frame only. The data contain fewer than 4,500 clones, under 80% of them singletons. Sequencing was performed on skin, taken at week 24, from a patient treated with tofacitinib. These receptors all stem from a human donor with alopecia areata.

The CDR3 nucleotides are TGTGCCAGCAGCTTATTTTCGACGGCCACAGATACGCAGTATTTT. Residues: CASSLFSTATDTQYF. The V call is TRBV11-2, the J call TRBJ2-3, with D unresolved. The CDR3 covers 15 residues. The germline CDR1 and CDR2 sequences are SGHAT and FQNNGV. V was trimmed by 2 bases and J by 2 bases, leaving 11 bases between them. Full variable domain (outside the CDR3, taken from reference TRBV11-2 and TRBJ2-3): EAGVAQSPRYKIIEKRQSVAFWCNPISGHATLYWYQQILGQGPKLLIQFQNNGVVDDSQLPKDRFSAERLKGVDSTLKIQPAKLEDSAVYLCASSLFSTATDTQYFGPGTRLTVL.

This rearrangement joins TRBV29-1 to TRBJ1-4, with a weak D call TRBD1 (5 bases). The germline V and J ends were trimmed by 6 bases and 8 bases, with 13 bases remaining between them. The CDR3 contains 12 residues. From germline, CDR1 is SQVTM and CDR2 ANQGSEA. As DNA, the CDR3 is TGCAGCGTCGGGACGTCTGGGGAAAAACTGTTTTTT. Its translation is CSVGTSGEKLFF.

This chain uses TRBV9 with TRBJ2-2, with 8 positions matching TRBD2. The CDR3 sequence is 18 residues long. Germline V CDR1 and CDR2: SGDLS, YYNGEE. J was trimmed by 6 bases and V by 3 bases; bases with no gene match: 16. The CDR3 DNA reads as TGTGCCAGCAGCGCGGGACCGCCGGGACTAGTAATGGCCGGGGAGCTGTTTTTT. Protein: CASSAGPPGLVMAGELFF.

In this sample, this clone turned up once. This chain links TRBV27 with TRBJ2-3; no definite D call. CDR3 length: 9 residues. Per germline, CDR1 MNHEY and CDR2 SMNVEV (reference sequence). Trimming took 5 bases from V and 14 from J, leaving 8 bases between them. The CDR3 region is CASSTERYF. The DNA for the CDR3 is TGTGCCAGCAGTACCGAGCGGTATTTT.

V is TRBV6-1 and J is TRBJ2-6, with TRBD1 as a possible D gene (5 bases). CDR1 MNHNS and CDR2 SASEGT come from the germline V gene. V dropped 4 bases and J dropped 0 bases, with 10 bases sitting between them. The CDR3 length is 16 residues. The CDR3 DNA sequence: TGTGCCAGCAGTGGACGGACACACTCTGGGGCCAACGTCCTGACTTTC. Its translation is CASSGRTHSGANVLTF.

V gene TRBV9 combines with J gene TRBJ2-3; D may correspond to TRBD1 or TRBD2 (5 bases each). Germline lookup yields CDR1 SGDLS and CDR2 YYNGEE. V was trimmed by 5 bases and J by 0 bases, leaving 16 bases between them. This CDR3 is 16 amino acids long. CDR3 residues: CASSPNGDLSTDTQYF. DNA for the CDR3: TGTGCCAGCAGTCCTAATGGGGACCTAAGCACAGATACGCAGTATTTT.

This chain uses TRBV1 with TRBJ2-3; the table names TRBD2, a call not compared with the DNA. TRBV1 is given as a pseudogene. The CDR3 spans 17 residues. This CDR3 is CTSSQRTTSKSTDTQYF. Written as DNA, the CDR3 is TGCACCAGCAGCCAACGAACGACTAGCAAAAGCACAGATACGCAGTATTTT.

The CDR3 nucleotides read TGTGCCAGCAGTTACCTCGGGGTTGGTGCCGGGGAGCTGTTTTTT. This encodes CASSYLGVGAGELFF. The rearrangement links TRBV6-5 to TRBJ2-2, with D possibly TRBD2 on 5 matching bases. The germline V gene has CDR1 MNHEY and CDR2 SVGAGI. V dropped 2 bases and J dropped 6 bases, with 13 bases sitting between them. The CDR3 spans 15 residues.

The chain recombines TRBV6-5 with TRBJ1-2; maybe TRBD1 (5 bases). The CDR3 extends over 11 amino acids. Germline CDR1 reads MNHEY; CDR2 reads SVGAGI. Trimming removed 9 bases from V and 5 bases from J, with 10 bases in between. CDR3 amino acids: CASFSGYGYTF. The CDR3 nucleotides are TGTGCCAGTTTTTCAGGGTATGGCTACACCTTC.

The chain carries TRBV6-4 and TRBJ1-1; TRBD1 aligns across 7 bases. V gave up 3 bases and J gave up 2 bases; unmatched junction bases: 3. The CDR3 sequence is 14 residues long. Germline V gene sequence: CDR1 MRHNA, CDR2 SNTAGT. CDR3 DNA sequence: TGTGCCAGCAGTGAGGACAGGAGAAACACTGAAGCTTTCTTT. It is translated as CASSEDRRNTEAFF.

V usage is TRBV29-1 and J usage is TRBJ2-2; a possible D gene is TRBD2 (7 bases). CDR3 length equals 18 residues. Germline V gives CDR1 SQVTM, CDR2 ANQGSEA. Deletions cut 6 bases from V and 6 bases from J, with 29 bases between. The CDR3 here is CSVLDTTSKGGRAGELFF. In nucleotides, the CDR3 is TGCAGCGTCCTCGACACGACTAGCAAGGGGGGAAGGGCCGGGGAGCTGTTTTTT.

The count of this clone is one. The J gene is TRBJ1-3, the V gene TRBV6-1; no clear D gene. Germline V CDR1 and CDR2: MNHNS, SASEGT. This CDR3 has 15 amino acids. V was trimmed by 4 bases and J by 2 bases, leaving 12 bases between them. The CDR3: CASSVKTETGNTIYF. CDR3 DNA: TGTGCCAGCAGTGTGAAGACGGAAACTGGAAACACCATATATTTT.

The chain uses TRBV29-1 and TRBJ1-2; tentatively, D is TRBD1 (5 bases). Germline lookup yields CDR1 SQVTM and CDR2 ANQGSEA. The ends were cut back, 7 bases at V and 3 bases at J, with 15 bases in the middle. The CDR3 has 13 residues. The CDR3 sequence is CSGDGGGDYGYTF. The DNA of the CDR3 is TGCAGCGGGGACGGCGGGGGGGACTATGGCTACACCTTC.

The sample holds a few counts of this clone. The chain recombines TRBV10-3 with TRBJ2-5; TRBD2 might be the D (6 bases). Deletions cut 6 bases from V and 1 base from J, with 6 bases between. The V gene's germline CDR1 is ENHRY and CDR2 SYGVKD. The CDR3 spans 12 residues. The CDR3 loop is CAIRTSQETQYF. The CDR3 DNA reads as TGTGCCATCAGGACTAGCCAAGAGACCCAGTACTTC.

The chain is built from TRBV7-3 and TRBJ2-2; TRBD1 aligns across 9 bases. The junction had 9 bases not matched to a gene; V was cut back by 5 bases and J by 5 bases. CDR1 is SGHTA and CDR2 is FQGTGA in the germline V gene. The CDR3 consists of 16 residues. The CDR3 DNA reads TGTGCCAGCAGCCTGGACAGGGGAACGGCGACCGGGGAGCTGTTTTTT. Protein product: CASSLDRGTATGELFF.

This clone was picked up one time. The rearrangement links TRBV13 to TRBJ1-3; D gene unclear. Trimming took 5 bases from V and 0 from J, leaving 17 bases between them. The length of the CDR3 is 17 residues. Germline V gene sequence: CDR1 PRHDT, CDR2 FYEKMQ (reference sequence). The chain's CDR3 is CASSNRGGRRSGNTIYF. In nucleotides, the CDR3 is TGTGCCAGCAGCAATAGAGGCGGCCGCCGCTCTGGAAACACCATATATTTT.

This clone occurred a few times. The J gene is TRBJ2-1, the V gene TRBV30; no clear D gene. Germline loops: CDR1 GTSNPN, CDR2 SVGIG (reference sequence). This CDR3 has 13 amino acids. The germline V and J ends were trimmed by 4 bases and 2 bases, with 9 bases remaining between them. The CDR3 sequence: CAWTQNTYNEQFF. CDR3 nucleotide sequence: TGTGCCTGGACACAAAATACCTACAATGAGCAGTTCTTC.

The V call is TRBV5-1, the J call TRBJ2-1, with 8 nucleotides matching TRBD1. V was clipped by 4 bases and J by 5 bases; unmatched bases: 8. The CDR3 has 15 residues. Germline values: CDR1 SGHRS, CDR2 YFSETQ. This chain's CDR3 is CASSPRQGTDNEQFF. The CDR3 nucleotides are TGCGCCAGCAGCCCCCGACAGGGGACGGACAATGAGCAGTTCTTC. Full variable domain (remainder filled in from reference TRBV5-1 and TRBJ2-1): KAGVTQTPRYLIKTRGQQVTLSCSPISGHRSVSWYQQTPGQGLQFLFEYFSETQRNKGNFPGRFSGRQFSNSRSEMNVSTLELGDSALYLCASSPRQGTDNEQFFGPGTRLTVL.

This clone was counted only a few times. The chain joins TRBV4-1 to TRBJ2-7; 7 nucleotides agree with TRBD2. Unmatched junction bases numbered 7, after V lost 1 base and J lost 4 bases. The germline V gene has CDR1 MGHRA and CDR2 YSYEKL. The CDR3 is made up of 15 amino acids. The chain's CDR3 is CASSQGQAGRYEQYF. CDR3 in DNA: TGCGCCAGCAGCCAAGGACAAGCGGGGAGATACGAGCAGTACTTC.

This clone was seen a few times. The DNA for the CDR3 is TGTGCCAGCAGCTTAGGAGCTGGGGATACGCAGTATTTT. Its protein product is CASSLGAGDTQYF. This chain joins TRBV7-9 and TRBJ2-3; D uncertain. CDR3 length: 13 amino acids. CDR1 is SEHNR and CDR2 is FQNEAQ in the germline V gene (reference sequence). V dropped 1 base and J dropped 6 bases, with 8 bases sitting between them.

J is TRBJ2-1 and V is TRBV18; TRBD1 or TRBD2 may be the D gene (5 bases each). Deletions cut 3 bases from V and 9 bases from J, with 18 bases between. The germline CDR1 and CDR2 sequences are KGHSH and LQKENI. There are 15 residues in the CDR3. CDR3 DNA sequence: TGTGCCAGCTCACCGCGGGCAGGGTTGGTTAGTGAGCAGTTCTTC. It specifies CASSPRAGLVSEQFF.

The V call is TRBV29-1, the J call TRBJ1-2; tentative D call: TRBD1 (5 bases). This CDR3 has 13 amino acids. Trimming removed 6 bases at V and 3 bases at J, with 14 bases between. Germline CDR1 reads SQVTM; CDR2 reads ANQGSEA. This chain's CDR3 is CSVDGGGDYGYTF. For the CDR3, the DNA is TGCAGCGTGGACGGCGGGGGGGACTATGGCTACACCTTC.

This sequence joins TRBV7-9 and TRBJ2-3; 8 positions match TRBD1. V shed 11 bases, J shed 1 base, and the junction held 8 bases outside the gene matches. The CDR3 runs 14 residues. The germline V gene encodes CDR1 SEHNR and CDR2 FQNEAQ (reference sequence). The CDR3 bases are TGTGCCTCTCGAGGACAGGGTGGCACAGATACGCAGTATTTT. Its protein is CASRGQGGTDTQYF.

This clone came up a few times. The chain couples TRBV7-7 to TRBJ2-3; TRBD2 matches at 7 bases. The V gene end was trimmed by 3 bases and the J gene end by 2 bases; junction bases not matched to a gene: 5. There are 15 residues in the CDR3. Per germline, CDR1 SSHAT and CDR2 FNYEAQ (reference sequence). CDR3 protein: CASSLGGGTTDTQYF. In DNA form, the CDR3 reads TGTGCCAGCAGCTTGGGCGGGGGAACCACAGATACGCAGTATTTT.